This TCR beta chain was recorded in a study of T cell responses to AZD1222 COVID-19 vaccine. Profiled with immunoSEQ multiplex PCR; TCRdb holds only in-frame clones, not every one. The repertoire holds around 78,000 clones, with around 90% as singletons. V lost 2 bases and J lost 2; bases outside the gene matches: 15. CDR1 and CDR2 (germline): MGHRA, YSYEKL. The CDR3 runs 19 residues. The specimen comprised peripheral blood, sampled 28 days after the second AZD1222 dose. This receptor was taken from an adult who received the AZD1222 COVID-19 vaccine. The chain combines TRBV4-1 with TRBJ2-5; 9 bases are shared with TRBD2. CDR3 amino acids: CASSQSPAYSGGPQETQYF. The CDR3 DNA reads TGCGCCAGCAGCCAATCCCCTGCTTATAGCGGGGGCCCACAAGAGACCCAGTACTTC.